These 32 T cell receptor beta chains were all obtained from the same sample, sequenced in a study of Graves' ophthalmopathy and Graves' hyperthyroidism. Amplification of the TCR beta CDR3 regions used RNA transcripts (as template). After a first-round RT-PCR with HTBI primers, a second-round multiplex PCR was run. One entry per CDR3 protein results from TCRdb running MiXCR on the multiplex PCR reads. In the table there are some 410,000 distinct CDR3 sequences, around 20% of which are singletons. The sample was peripheral blood. The source of these receptors is a woman aged 18 to 35 with stable Graves' hyperthyroidism.

This clonotype was picked up many times. V is TRBV7-9 and J is TRBJ2-7, with D possibly matching TRBD2 (6 bases). The CDR3 extends over 14 amino acids. The germline V gene has CDR1 SEHNR and CDR2 FQNEAQ (reference sequence). V was clipped by 5 bases and J by 0 bases, with 11 bases between them. The DNA of the CDR3 is TGTGCCAGCAGCCCCCCCGGGAGCTCCTACGAGCAGTACTTC. Its translation: CASSPPGSSYEQYF. The variable domain in full, with the rest retrieved from reference TRBV7-9 and TRBJ2-7, is DTGVSQNPRHKITKRGQNVTFRCDPISEHNRLYWYRQTLGQGPEFLTYFQNEAQLEKSRLLSDRFSAERPKGSFSTLEIQRTEQGDSAMYLCASSPPGSSYEQYFGPGTRLTVT.

Many counts were recorded for this clonotype. The CDR3 coding sequence is TGTGCCAGCAGCTCCAGACTAGCGGGGCCCTACGAGCAGTACTTC. Translation: CASSSRLAGPYEQYF. The gene calls are TRBV7-2 and TRBJ2-7; 11 nucleotides align to TRBD2. This CDR3 has 15 amino acids. CDR1 and CDR2 from the germline V gene are SGHTA and FQGNSA. V trimming: 4 bases; J trimming: 2 bases; junction bases outside the gene matches: 4.

The sample holds many counts of this clonotype. The rearrangement joins TRBV6-5 to TRBJ1-2, with D perhaps TRBD1 (5 bases). CDR3 length: 13 amino acids. Germline lookup yields CDR1 MNHEY and CDR2 SVGAGI. V was clipped by 10 bases and J by 2 bases, with 14 bases between them. CDR3: CATREEGNYGYTF. The DNA of the CDR3 is TGTGCCACCCGCGAGGAGGGGAACTATGGCTACACCTTC.

This chain's CDR3 is CASSGVGVEAFF. The CDR3 coding sequence is TGTGCCAGCAGCGGGGTGGGGGTTGAAGCTTTCTTT. The V gene is TRBV7-9, the J gene TRBJ1-1; possible D gene TRBD1, 5 bases. Trimming pared 5 bases from V and 7 bases from J, leaving 11 bases between. This CDR3 comprises 12 residues. Per germline, CDR1 SEHNR and CDR2 FQNEAQ (reference sequence).

This clonotype was observed many times. The gene calls are TRBV6-1 and TRBJ2-5; TRBD2 aligns across 7 bases. The CDR3 is 13 amino acids. The ends lost 7 bases at V and 7 bases at J; junction bases unmatched: 9. CDR1 and CDR2 from the germline V gene are MNHNS and SASEGT. The CDR3 DNA reads TGTGCCAGCACCGACGGGGGGAAAGGGACCCAGTACTTC. Its protein product is CASTDGGKGTQYF.

This chain's CDR3 is CATSDLRYGYTF. The CDR3 DNA reads as TGTGCCACCAGTGACCTGAGATATGGCTACACCTTC. The V and J genes are TRBV24-1 and TRBJ1-2; no clear D. The V gene's germline CDR1 is KGHDR and CDR2 SFDVKD. The CDR3 contains 12 residues. V was clipped by 4 bases and J by 5 bases, with 7 bases between them.

The sample holds many counts of this clonotype. The chain recombines TRBV28 with TRBJ2-7; tentatively, D is TRBD2 (6 bases). CDR1 and CDR2 from the germline V gene are MDHEN and SYDVKM. The CDR3 covers 13 residues. Trimming shortened V by 2 bases and J by 6 bases, and 11 bases separated the two germline ends. Written as DNA, the CDR3 is TGTGCCAGCAGTTTAATACCGGGAGTCGAGCAGTACTTC. Protein product: CASSLIPGVEQYF.

This clonotype was counted many times. The chain carries TRBV28 and TRBJ1-2; possible D gene TRBD1, 5 bases. CDR1 is MDHEN, CDR2 SYDVKM, per germline. This CDR3 spans 11 amino acids. V lost 5 bases, J lost 10 bases, and 11 bases lay in between. The CDR3 region has the DNA TGTGCCAGCAGTCCGGACACAACCTACACCTTC. Translation gives CASSPDTTYTF.

This clonotype appeared many times. V usage is TRBV6-1 and J usage is TRBJ1-2; no reliable D call. Germline CDR1 reads MNHNS; CDR2 reads SASEGT. Trimming stripped 6 bases from V and 5 bases from J, with 7 bases between. The CDR3 is 11 residues long. This CDR3 reads CASRRGYGYTF. The CDR3 DNA reads TGTGCCAGCAGACGGGGTTATGGCTACACCTTC.

This clonotype occurred many times. The chain has TRBV20-1 and TRBJ2-7; D possibly corresponds to TRBD1 (5 bases). V lost 2 bases, J lost 4 bases, and 15 bases lay in between. The length of the CDR3 is 14 residues. Germline CDR1 DFQATT, CDR2 SNEGSKA (reference sequence). The CDR3 loop reads CSARKGRWVYEQYF. The CDR3 DNA follows: TGCAGTGCTAGAAAGGGGCGCTGGGTGTACGAGCAGTACTTC.

The V call is TRBV20-1, the J call TRBJ1-5; D call uncertain. The CDR3 contains 15 residues. The ends were cut back, 4 bases at V and 0 bases at J, with 13 bases in the middle. Germline CDR1 and CDR2: DFQATT and SNEGSKA (reference sequence). The CDR3 here is CSATVVGFSNQPQHF. Written as DNA, the CDR3 is TGCAGTGCTACCGTAGTGGGTTTTAGCAATCAGCCCCAGCATTTT.

V is TRBV20-1 and J is TRBJ2-5; no definite D call. The CDR3 spans 14 residues. Germline-derived CDR1 and CDR2 are DFQATT and SNEGSKA (reference sequence). Trimming cost V 0 bases and J 2 bases, with 10 bases left between them. The CDR3 protein is CSARDGNEQETQYF. CDR3 nucleotides: TGCAGTGCTAGAGATGGTAACGAACAAGAGACCCAGTACTTC.

V usage is TRBV12-3 or TRBV12-4 and J usage is TRBJ2-5, with 7 positions matching TRBD2. The CDR3 loop spans 16 amino acids. J gave up 2 bases and V 5 bases, and 11 bases lay outside the gene matches. The CDR3 here is CASSPHGGGRQETQYF. CDR3 in DNA: TGTGCCAGCAGTCCCCATGGGGGGGGAAGGCAAGAGACCCAGTACTTC.

This clonotype was counted at least ten times. The chain joins TRBV6-1 to TRBJ2-2; 11 bases fit TRBD1. V trimming: 4 bases; J trimming: 8 bases; junction bases outside the gene matches: 15. CDR1 and CDR2 from the germline V gene are MNHNS and SASEGT. The CDR3 consists of 18 residues. CDR3: CASSAPDRGLFSSGELFF. CDR3 sequence (DNA): TGTGCCAGCAGTGCCCCGGACAGGGGGCTTTTTTCTTCGGGGGAGCTGTTTTTT.

This clonotype was observed at least ten times. A read error may be the cause here, since a much bigger clone is one base away. J is TRBJ2-7 and V is TRBV6-1; 10 bases are a match to TRBD1. The CDR3 sequence is 14 residues long. Germline loops: CDR1 MNHNS, CDR2 SASEGT. V lost 10 bases and J lost 6; bases outside the gene matches: 12. In nucleotides, the CDR3 is TGTGCCAACAGGGCCGGGACAGGGGCGTCCGAGCAGTACTTC. It specifies CANRAGTGASEQYF.

This clonotype was counted many times. The V and J genes are TRBV10-3 and TRBJ2-7, with TRBD1 matching 9 bases. With V trimmed by 4 bases and J by 7 bases, 8 bases remained unmatched. Germline V lookup: CDR1 ENHRY, CDR2 SYGVKD. This CDR3 comprises 14 residues. CDR3 sequence: CAISGADRGQEQYF. In DNA, the CDR3 is TGTGCCATCAGTGGGGCGGACAGGGGTCAAGAGCAGTACTTC.

This clonotype has a count of ten or more. The rearrangement uses TRBV27 and TRBJ2-2; 7 bases line up with TRBD1. The CDR3 contains 14 residues. The germline V gene has CDR1 MNHEY and CDR2 SMNVEV (reference sequence). V lost 3 bases, J lost 3 bases, and 1 base stayed unmatched. The CDR3 spells CASSFGTDTGELFF. The CDR3 DNA reads as TGTGCCAGCAGTTTTGGGACAGACACCGGGGAGCTGTTTTTT.

Ten or more counts support this clonotype. The rearrangement uses TRBV12-3 or TRBV12-4 and TRBJ1-6; a weak D match, TRBD1 (5 bases). Trimming shortened V by 1 base and J by 9 bases, and 10 bases separated the two germline ends. The CDR3 is 14 amino acids. The CDR3 is CASSLGQGGSPLHF. CDR3 nucleotides: TGTGCCAGCAGTTTAGGTCAGGGTGGTTCACCCCTCCACTTT.

This clonotype has ten or more counts. CDR3 sequence: CASSLNGLAQETQYF. CDR3 sequence (DNA): TGTGCCAGCAGCTTAAACGGACTAGCTCAAGAGACCCAGTACTTC. The chain combines TRBV11-2 with TRBJ2-5; TRBD2 matches 8 bases. The germline V gene encodes CDR1 SGHAT and CDR2 FQNNGV. The CDR3 spans 15 residues. V dropped 2 bases and J dropped 2; count of bases not matched to a gene: 4.

The rearrangement uses TRBV6-2 or TRBV6-3 and TRBJ2-7; 9 bases fit TRBD2. Unmatched junction bases numbered 3, after V lost 2 bases and J lost 4 bases. The germline V gene has CDR1 MNHEY and CDR2 SVGEGT. CDR3 length: 14 residues. CDR3 sequence: CASSYAAGGYEQYF. The CDR3 nucleotides are TGTGCCAGCAGTTACGCGGCGGGGGGGTACGAGCAGTACTTC.

This clonotype was observed many times. This rearrangement joins TRBV20-1 to TRBJ1-2; D possibly corresponds to TRBD1 (6 bases). Germline lookup yields CDR1 DFQATT and CDR2 SNEGSKA (reference sequence). There are 14 residues in the CDR3. The ends were cut back, 0 bases at V and 4 bases at J, with 12 bases in the middle. The CDR3 here is CSARDPRGSYGYTF. In DNA form, the CDR3 reads TGCAGTGCTAGAGATCCCAGGGGAAGCTATGGCTACACCTTC.

For this clonotype: A read error is possible here, since a much larger clone lies one base away. The CDR3 region is CASSYSGTGTEAFF. The CDR3 coding sequence is TGTGCCAGCAGTTACTCGGGGACGGGCACTGAAGCTTTCTTT. The chain couples TRBV6-2 or TRBV6-3 to TRBJ1-1; D is possibly TRBD1 (5 bases). CDR3 length equals 14 residues. The germline V gene encodes CDR1 MNHEY and CDR2 SVGEGT. V lost 0 bases to trimming and J lost 4 bases, with 9 bases between them.

This clonotype was counted at least ten times. CDR3 protein: CASSDPLDRGDYGYTF. CDR3 sequence (DNA): TGTGCCAGCAGCGACCCCCTGGACAGGGGTGACTATGGCTACACCTTC. This rearrangement joins TRBV9 to TRBJ1-2; 9 nucleotides line up with TRBD1. The junction had 9 bases not matched to a gene; V was cut back by 3 bases and J by 3 bases. Germline CDR1 SGDLS, CDR2 YYNGEE. The CDR3 runs 16 residues.

This clonotype came up many times. The rearrangement uses TRBV4-1 and TRBJ2-7; the match to TRBD2 covers 9 bases. CDR1 and CDR2 (germline): MGHRA, YSYEKL. J was trimmed by 1 base and V by 1 base; bases with no gene match: 2. There are 15 residues in the CDR3. The CDR3 nucleotides read TGCGCCAGCAGCCAAGGACTAGCGGCTTCCTACGAGCAGTACTTC. It is translated as CASSQGLAASYEQYF.

This clonotype was seen ten or more times. The gene calls are TRBV12-3 or TRBV12-4 and TRBJ1-2; a weak D match, TRBD1 (6 bases). Trimming shortened V by 6 bases and J by 4 bases, and 15 bases separated the two germline ends. This CDR3 is built from 14 residues. The CDR3 DNA sequence: TGTGCCAGCAGACCGACCGACAGGCTCTATGGCTACACCTTC. It specifies CASRPTDRLYGYTF.

There are many counts of this clonotype. The CDR3 sequence is CASRRSLAGAGYEQYF. CDR3 DNA: TGTGCCAGCAGACGAAGTCTAGCGGGAGCCGGGTACGAGCAGTACTTC. The chain is built from TRBV11-2 and TRBJ2-7; 10 bases line up with TRBD2. In germline, CDR1 is SGHAT, CDR2 FQNNGV. CDR3 length equals 16 residues. Unmatched junction bases numbered 12, after V lost 6 bases and J lost 4 bases.

This clonotype occurred many times. The chain couples TRBV29-1 to TRBJ2-5; tentatively, D is TRBD1 (6 bases). This CDR3 has 14 residues. The V gene lost 3 bases and the J gene lost 7 bases, with 18 bases spanning the gap. Germline V gene data show CDR1 as SQVTM and CDR2 as ANQGSEA. The CDR3 nucleotides read TGCAGCGTTGAGATACAGGGTGGCTTAGCGACCCAGTACTTC. The encoded protein is CSVEIQGGLATQYF. The full variable domain, in which reference TRBV29-1 and TRBJ2-5 provide the parts outside the CDR3, is SAVISQKPSRDICQRGTSLTIQCQVDSQVTMMFWYRQQPGQSLTLIATANQGSEATYESGFVIDKFPISRPNLTFSTLTVSNMSPEDSSIYLCSVEIQGGLATQYFGPGTRLLVL.

V and J are TRBV30 and TRBJ2-2, with D unresolved. The germline V gene has CDR1 GTSNPN and CDR2 SVGIG (reference sequence). V lost 3 bases and J 6 bases, leaving 5 bases between the germline ends. This CDR3 is 11 amino acids long. In DNA form, the CDR3 reads TGTGCCTGGAGACTTGCCGGGGAGCTGTTTTTT. As protein: CAWRLAGELFF.

This clonotype was counted at least ten times. This chain joins TRBV24-1 and TRBJ2-5, with D possibly matching TRBD1 (5 bases). Looked up from germline, CDR1 is KGHDR and CDR2 is SFDVKD. V lost 2 bases and J lost 4, with 10 bases in between. The CDR3 covers 14 residues. The DNA of the CDR3 is TGTGCCACCAGTGATTCAGGCAGGGTAGAGACCCAGTACTTC. This codes for CATSDSGRVETQYF.

Of note for this clonotype: The conserved phenylalanine or tryptophan is not found at the CDR3 terminus, so this likely reflects a read error. This chain uses TRBV7-3 with TRBJ1-2; D is perhaps TRBD1 (6 bases). This CDR3 has 14 amino acids. Germline V gene sequence: CDR1 SGHTA, CDR2 FQGTGA. In nucleotides, the CDR3 is TGTGTCAGCAGCTCCCAGGGGACGAACTATGGCTACACCGTC. This gives the protein CVSSSQGTNYGYTV.

J is TRBJ1-1 and V is TRBV12-3 or TRBV12-4, with a tentative D call TRBD1 (5 bases). With 8 bases removed from V and 5 bases from J, the gap between germline ends came to 12 bases. The CDR3 contains 12 residues. The CDR3 region has the DNA TGTGCCAGCGGGGAGGGGATGACTGAAGCTTTCTTT. Translated: CASGEGMTEAFF.

This clonotype was counted ten times or more. V is TRBV6-2 or TRBV6-3 and J is TRBJ1-1, with 7 bases lining up with TRBD1. CDR3 length: 13 amino acids. Germline V gives CDR1 MNHEY, CDR2 SVGEGT. Trimming cost V 3 bases and J 3 bases; bases outside gene matches: 1. CDR3 nucleotides: TGTGCCAGCAGTTATACAGGGGACACTGAAGCTTTCTTT. As protein: CASSYTGDTEAFF.